The clone carrying this T cell receptor (beta chain) was observed a single time. Its target is not known. One entry per CDR3 protein results from TCRdb running MiXCR on the reads. The data hold 200,000 to 300,000 distinct CDR3 sequences, with roughly 15% observed a single time. CDR1 and CDR2 from the germline V gene are SGHRS and YFSETQ. Between the trimmed V and J ends, which lost 7 bases and 1 base, there was a span of 7 bases. This CDR3 comprises 12 residues. The sample originates from a study of T cell repertoires in cytomegalovirus infection. Overall study: Public TCR beta signature analysis indicated the presence of both CMV infection and matching HLA type.

General study results and limits: The cumulative frequency of public TCR beta families distinguished individuals who carried CMV together with the relevant HLA. Clonotype analysis showed dominance of the ex vivo response by HLA-C-restricted CMV-specific TCR beta clonotypes.

This chain links TRBV5-1 with TRBJ2-3; D unresolved. The sequence was obtained from a human donor in good health (CMV status not recorded). Some clones in this sample may be carry-over from other donors' samples. Sequenced material: PBMCs. The CDR3 region has the DNA TGCGCCAGCTCCGTGGGCACAGATACGCAGTATTTT. Its translation is CASSVGTDTQYF.